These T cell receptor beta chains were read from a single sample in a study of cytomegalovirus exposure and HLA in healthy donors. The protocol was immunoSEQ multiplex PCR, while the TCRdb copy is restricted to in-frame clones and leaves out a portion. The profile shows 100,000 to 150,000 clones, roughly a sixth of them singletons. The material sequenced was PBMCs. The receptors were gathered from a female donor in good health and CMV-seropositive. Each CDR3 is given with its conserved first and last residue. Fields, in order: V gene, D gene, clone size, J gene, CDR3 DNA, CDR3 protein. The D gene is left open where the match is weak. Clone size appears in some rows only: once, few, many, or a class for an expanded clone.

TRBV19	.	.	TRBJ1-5	TGTGCCAGTAGTATAGATCATGGCAAACAGGACAATCAGCACCAGCATTTT	CASSIDHGKQDNQHQHF
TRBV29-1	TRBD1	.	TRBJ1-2	TGCAGCGTTGACAGGGGGCTACAAGGCTACACCTTC	CSVDRGLQGYTF
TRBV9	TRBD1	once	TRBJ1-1	TGTGCCAGCAGCACCTACAGACAGGGGGCGGGGGCTTTCTTT	CASSTYRQGAGAFF
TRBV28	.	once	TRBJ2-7	TGTGCCAGCAGTTTAGGTGCCGGAGCCTACGAGCAGTACTTC	CASSLGAGAYEQYF
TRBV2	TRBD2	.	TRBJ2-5	TGTGCCAGCATAGGGGCGGGGGGCACTAAAGAGACCCAGTACTTC	CASIGAGGTKETQYF
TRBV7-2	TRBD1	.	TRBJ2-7	TGTGCCAGCAGCTTAGTGGGGCAGGGGGCGGGGGAGCAGTACTTC	CASSLVGQGAGEQYF
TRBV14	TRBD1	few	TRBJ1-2	TGTGCCAGCAGCCGAGCACGCGTAACGGGACAGGGGGCTCGAGGCTATGGCTACACCTTC	CASSRARVTGQGARGYGYTF
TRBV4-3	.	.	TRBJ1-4	TGCGCCAGCAGCCAAGATTCTAGTGCCCGAGGTAATGAAAAACTGTTTTTT	CASSQDSSARGNEKLFF
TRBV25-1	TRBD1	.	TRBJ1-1	TGTGCCAGCAGTGAAAACAGGGGGCCGAAAGCTTTCTTT	CASSENRGPKAFF
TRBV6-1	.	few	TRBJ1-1	TGTGCCAGCAGTGATATAGTCTTCGATGAAGCTTTCTTT	CASSDIVFDEAFF
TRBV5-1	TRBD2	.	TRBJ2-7	TGCGCCAGCAGCCCGTCTCTAGCGGGAATCTCCTACGAGCAGTACTTC	CASSPSLAGISYEQYF
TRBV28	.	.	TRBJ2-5	TGTGCCAGCGTCGGTGGGGGGGAGACCCAGTACTTC	CASVGGGETQYF
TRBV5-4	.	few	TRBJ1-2	TGTGCCAGCAGCTTGGAGCGGGCCTATGGCTACACCTTC	CASSLERAYGYTF
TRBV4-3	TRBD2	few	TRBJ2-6	TGCGCCAGCAGCCCACGACTAGCGGGGGGGCTTGGGGCCAACGTCCTGACTTTC	CASSPRLAGGLGANVLTF
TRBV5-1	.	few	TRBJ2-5	TGCGCCAGCAGCTTGGTCTCCCAAGAGACCCAGTACTTC	CASSLVSQETQYF
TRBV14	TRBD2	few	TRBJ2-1	TGTGCCAGCAGCGAAAGACTAGCGAGTGAGCAGTTCTTC	CASSERLASEQFF
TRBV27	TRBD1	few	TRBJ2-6	TGTGCCAGCAGTTTCGGACAGGGGGCGAAAGGGGCCAACGTCCTGACTTTC	CASSFGQGAKGANVLTF
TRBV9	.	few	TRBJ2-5	TGTGCCAGCAGCGTAGGGGGGGACGTACGGGAGACCCAGTACTTC	CASSVGGDVRETQYF
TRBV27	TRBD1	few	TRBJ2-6	TGTGCCAGCAGCCCGACAGGGGTAAACTCTGGGGCCAACGTCCTGACTTTC	CASSPTGVNSGANVLTF
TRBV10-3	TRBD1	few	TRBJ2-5	TGTGCCATCAGTGCTCATGCAGGGGGAGTACAACGGGAGACCCAGTACTTC	CAISAHAGGVQRETQYF
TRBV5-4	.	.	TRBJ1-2	TGTGCCAGCAGCTTGGTAGGATATTCCGGAGGGGGCTACACCTTC	CASSLVGYSGGGYTF
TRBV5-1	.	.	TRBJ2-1	TGCGCCAGCAGTGGCGGGGCAAGCTCCTACAATGAGCAGTTCTTC	CASSGGASSYNEQFF
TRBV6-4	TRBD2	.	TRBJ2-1	TGTGCCAGCAGCGTTGAGCGGGAGTCTAATGAGCAGTTCTTC	CASSVERESNEQFF
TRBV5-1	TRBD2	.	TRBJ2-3	TGCGCCAGCAGCTCTCAGACTAGCGGGAGCACAGATACGCAGTATTTT	CASSSQTSGSTDTQYF
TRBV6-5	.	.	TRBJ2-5	TGTGCCACCACACCGACAGACCAAGAGACCCAGTACTTC	CATTPTDQETQYF
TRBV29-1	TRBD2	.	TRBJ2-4	TGCAGCGTACGGACAAGACTAGCCGGCAAAAACATTCAGTACTTC	CSVRTRLAGKNIQYF
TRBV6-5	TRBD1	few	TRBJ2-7	TGTGCCAGCAGCACCGGGACAGGACGAGGGGAGCAGTACTTC	CASSTGTGRGEQYF
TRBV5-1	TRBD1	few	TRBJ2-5	TGCGCCAGCAGCTTGTCGGGGACAGGGCAAGAGACCCAGTACTTC	CASSLSGTGQETQYF
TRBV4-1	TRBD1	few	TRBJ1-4	TGCGCCAGCAGCCAGGAGGACAGGGGGCCGTATGAAAAACTGTTTTTT	CASSQEDRGPYEKLFF
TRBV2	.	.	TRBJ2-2	TGTGCCAGCATGAGGGTTAGCCTCGGGGAGCTGTTTTTT	CASMRVSLGELFF
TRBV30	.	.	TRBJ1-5	TGTGCCTGGGCGGGAGCCTTCAATCAGCCCCAGCATTTT	CAWAGAFNQPQHF
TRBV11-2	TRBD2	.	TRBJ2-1	TGTGCCAGCAGCTTAACTACCGGGACTACCTACAATGAGCAGTTCTTC	CASSLTTGTTYNEQFF
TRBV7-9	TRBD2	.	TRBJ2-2	TGTGCCAGCACGTTACAGGGAAATAGCGGGGTGGAGCTGTTTTTT	CASTLQGNSGVELFF
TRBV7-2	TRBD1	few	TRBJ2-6	TGTGCCAGCAGCTATCAACCGGGACAGGGGTTCTCTGGGGCCAACGTCCTGACTTTC	CASSYQPGQGFSGANVLTF
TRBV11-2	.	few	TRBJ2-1	TGTGCCAGCAGCCGACGGGGAGTCTACAATGAGCAGTTCTTC	CASSRRGVYNEQFF
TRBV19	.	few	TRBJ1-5	TGTGCCAGTAGTATCGCATGGCCGCTCGGCAATCAGCCCCAGCATTTT	CASSIAWPLGNQPQHF
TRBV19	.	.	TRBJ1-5	TGTGCCAGTAGTATGAGGGATCAGCCCCAGCATTTT	CASSMRDQPQHF
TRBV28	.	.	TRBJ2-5	TGTGCCAGCAGTTTTCCTCGGAGCCAAGAGACCCAGTACTTC	CASSFPRSQETQYF
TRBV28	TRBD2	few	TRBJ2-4	TGTGCCAGCAGTAGAGGGACTAGGAACATTCAGTACTTC	CASSRGTRNIQYF
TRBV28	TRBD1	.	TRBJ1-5	TGTGCCAGCAGTTTATACAGGGGGCAGATTCAGCCCCAGCATTTT	CASSLYRGQIQPQHF
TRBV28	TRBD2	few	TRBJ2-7	TGTGCCAGCAGTCCACCAAGCGGGAGTGGATCCTACGAGCAGTACTTC	CASSPPSGSGSYEQYF
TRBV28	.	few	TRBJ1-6	TGTGCCAGCAGTTCACCCGGGACACAAGATAATTCACCCCTCCACTTT	CASSSPGTQDNSPLHF
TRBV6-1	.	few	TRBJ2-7	TGTGCCAGCAGTTTAGGGACTCCTCCTTTCGGCGAGCAGTACTTC	CASSLGTPPFGEQYF
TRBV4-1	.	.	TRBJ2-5	TGCGCCAGCAGCCAACTAAATATGGGGCTAGTAGTTCAAGAGACCCAGTACTTC	CASSQLNMGLVVQETQYF
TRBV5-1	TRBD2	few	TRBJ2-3	TGCGCCAGCAGCCGGGGACTAGCGGGGGGCACAGATACGCAGTATTTT	CASSRGLAGGTDTQYF
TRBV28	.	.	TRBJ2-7	TGTGCCAGCAGTTTCGACACAAACTACGAGCAGTACTTC	CASSFDTNYEQYF
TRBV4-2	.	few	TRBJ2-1	TGTGCCAGCAGCAGAGGGGGGGCCAATAACAATGAGCAGTTCTTC	CASSRGGANNNEQFF
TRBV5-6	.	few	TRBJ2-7	TGTGCCAGCAGCTTGCAGGGTCAGCTCCCCTACGAGCAGTACTTC	CASSLQGQLPYEQYF
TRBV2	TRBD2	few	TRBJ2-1	TGTGCCAGCAGCCATTGGCTAGCGGGAAACTCCTACAATGAGCAGTTCTTC	CASSHWLAGNSYNEQFF
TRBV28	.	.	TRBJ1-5	TGTGCCAGCAGTTTATTCAGGGGAAGCAATCAGCCCCAGCATTTT	CASSLFRGSNQPQHF
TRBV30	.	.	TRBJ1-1	TGTGCCTGGAGTCAGGAGAACACTGAAGCTTTCTTT	CAWSQENTEAFF
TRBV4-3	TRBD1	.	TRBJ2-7	TGCGCCAGTCCGGGACAGGGGAACGACGAGCAGTACTTC	CASPGQGNDEQYF
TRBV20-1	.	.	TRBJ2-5	TGCAGTGCTACTAGGGGGGAGACCCAGTACTTC	CSATRGETQYF
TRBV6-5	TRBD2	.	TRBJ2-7	TGTGCCAGCTCCTACGGCGGGGGCGAGCAGTACTTC	CASSYGGGEQYF
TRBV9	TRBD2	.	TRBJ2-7	TGTGCCAGCAGCGCCAAGACTAGCTTTCTACCCTACGAGCAGTACTTC	CASSAKTSFLPYEQYF
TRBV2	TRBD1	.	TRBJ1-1	TGTGCCAGCAGTGTAGACAGGGCCACTGAAGCTTTCTTT	CASSVDRATEAFF
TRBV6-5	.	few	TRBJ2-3	TGTGCCAGCAGTTCCCCCGGGACAGATACGCAGTATTTT	CASSSPGTDTQYF